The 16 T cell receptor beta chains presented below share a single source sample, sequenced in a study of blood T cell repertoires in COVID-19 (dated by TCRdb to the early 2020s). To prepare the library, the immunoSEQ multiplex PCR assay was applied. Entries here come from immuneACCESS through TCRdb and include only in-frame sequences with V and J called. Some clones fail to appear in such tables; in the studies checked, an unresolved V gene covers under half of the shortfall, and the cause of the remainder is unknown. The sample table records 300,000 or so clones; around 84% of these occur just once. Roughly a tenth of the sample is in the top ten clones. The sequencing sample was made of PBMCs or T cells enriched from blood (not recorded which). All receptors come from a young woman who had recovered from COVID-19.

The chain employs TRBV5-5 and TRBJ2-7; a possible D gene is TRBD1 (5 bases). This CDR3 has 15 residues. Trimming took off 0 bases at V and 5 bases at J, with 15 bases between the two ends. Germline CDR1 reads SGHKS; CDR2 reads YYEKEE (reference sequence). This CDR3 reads CASSLAFRGSHEQYF. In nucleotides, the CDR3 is TGTGCCAGCAGCTTGGCCTTTAGGGGCAGCCACGAGCAGTACTTC. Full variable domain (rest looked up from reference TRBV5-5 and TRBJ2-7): DAGVTQSPTHLIKTRGQQVTLRCSPISGHKSVSWYQQVLGQGPQFIFQYYEKEERGRGNFPDRFSARQFPNYSSELNVNALLLGDSALYLCASSLAFRGSHEQYFGPGTRLTVT.

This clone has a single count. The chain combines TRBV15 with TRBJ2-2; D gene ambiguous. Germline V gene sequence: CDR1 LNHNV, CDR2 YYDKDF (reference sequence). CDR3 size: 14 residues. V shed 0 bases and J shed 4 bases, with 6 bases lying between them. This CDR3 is CATSRERVTGELFF. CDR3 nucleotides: TGTGCCACCAGCAGAGAACGGGTCACCGGGGAGCTGTTTTTT.

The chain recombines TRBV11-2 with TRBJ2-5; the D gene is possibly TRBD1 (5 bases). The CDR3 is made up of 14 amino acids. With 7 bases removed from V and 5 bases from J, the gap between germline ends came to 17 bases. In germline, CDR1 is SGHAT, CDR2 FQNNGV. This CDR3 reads CASTPSWGEETQYF. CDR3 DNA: TGTGCCAGCACCCCTTCTTGGGGCGAGGAGACCCAGTACTTC.

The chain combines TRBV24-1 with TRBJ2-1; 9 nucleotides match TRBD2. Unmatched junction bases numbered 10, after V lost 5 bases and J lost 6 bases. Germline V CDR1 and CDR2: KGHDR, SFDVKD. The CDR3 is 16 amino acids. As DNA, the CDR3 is TGTGCCACCAGTGCCGGAAGCGGGGGGCTTTTCAATGAGCAGTTCTTC. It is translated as CATSAGSGGLFNEQFF.

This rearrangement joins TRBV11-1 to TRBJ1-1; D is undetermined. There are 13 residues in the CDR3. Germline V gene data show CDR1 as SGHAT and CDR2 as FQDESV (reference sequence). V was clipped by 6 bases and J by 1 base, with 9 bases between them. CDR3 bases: TGTGCCAGCAGACAGAATTCGAACACTGAAGCTTTCTTT. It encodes CASRQNSNTEAFF.

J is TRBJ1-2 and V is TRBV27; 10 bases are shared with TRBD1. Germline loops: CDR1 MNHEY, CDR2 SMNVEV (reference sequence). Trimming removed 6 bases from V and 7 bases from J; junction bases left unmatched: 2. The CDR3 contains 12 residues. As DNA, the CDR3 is TGTGCCAGCAGGACAGGGGGCGGTGGCTACACCTTC. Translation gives CASRTGGGGYTF.

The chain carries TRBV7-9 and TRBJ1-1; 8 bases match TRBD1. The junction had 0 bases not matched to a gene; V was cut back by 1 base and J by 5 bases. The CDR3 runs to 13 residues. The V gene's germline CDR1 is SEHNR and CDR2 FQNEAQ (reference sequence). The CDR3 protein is CASSLDRGTEAFF. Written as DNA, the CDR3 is TGTGCCAGCAGCTTAGACAGGGGGACTGAAGCTTTCTTT.

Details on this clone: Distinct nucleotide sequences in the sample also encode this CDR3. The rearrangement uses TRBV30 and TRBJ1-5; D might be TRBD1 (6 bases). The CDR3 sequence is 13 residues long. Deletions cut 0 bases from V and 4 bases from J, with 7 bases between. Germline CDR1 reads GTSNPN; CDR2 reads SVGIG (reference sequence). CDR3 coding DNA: TGTGCCTGGAGTGTGCAGGGGAATCAGCCCCAGCATTTT. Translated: CAWSVQGNQPQHF. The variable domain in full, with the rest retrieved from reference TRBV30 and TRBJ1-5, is SQTIHQWPATLVQPVGSPLSLECTVEGTSNPNLYWYRQAAGRGLQLLFYSVGIGQISSEVPQNLSASRPQDRQFILSSKKLLLSDSGFYLCAWSVQGNQPQHFGDGTRLSIL.

CDR3 in DNA: TGCACCCTAGCGGACGGTCGAGGGGGCTACACCTTC. This gives the protein CTLADGRGGYTF. The chain links TRBV29-1 to TRBJ1-2; D uncertain. The CDR3 is made up of 12 amino acids. The germline V gene has CDR1 SQVTM and CDR2 ANQGSEA.

The CDR3 DNA sequence: TGTGCCAGCTCACCACCGAAGATAAACCGGGACAAGGTTCAGTATAGCAATCAGCCCCAGCATTTT. It specifies CASSPPKINRDKVQYSNQPQHF. The J gene is TRBJ1-5, the V gene TRBV18, with a tentative D call TRBD1 (6 bases). Germline CDR1 is KGHSH and CDR2 is LQKENI. The CDR3 is 22 amino acids. Trimming removed 0 bases from V and 0 bases from J, with 27 bases in between.

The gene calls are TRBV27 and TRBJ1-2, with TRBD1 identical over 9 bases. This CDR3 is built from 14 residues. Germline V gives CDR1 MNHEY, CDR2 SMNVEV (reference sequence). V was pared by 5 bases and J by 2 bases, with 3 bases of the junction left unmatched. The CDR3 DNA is TGTGCCAGCAGTCACGGACAGGGGAACTATGGCTACACCTTC. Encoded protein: CASSHGQGNYGYTF.

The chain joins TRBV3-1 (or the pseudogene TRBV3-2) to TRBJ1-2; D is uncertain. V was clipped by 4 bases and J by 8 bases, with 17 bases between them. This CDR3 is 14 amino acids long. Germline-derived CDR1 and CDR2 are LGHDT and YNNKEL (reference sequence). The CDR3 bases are TGTGCCAGCAGCCGGAGGGCAGATGGTAAGGGCTACACCTTC. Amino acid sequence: CASSRRADGKGYTF.

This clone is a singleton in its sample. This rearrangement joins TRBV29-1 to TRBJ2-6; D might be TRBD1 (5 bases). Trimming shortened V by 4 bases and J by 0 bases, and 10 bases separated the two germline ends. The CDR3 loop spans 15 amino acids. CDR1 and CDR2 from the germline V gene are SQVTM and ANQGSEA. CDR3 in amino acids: CSVGGSSSGANVLTF. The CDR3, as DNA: TGCAGCGTTGGGGGCAGCAGCTCTGGGGCCAACGTCCTGACTTTC.

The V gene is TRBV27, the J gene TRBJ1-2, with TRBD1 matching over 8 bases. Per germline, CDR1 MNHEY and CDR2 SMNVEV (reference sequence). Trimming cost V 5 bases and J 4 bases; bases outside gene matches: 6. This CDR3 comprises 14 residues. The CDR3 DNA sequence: TGTGCCAGCAGTCCGTCGACAGGGGCCTATGGCTACACCTTC. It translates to CASSPSTGAYGYTF.

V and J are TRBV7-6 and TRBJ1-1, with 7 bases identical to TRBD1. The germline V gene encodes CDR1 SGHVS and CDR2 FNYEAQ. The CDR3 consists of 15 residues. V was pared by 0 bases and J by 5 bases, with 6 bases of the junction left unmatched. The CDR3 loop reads CASSLAQGMRTEAFF. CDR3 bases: TGTGCCAGCAGCTTAGCACAGGGGATGAGGACTGAAGCTTTCTTT.

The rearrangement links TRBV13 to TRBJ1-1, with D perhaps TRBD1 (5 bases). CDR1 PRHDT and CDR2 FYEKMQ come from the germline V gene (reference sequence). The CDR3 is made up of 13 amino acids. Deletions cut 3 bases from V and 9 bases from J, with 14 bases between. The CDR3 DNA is TGTGCCAGCAGCTTTGGGCATTCAGGGAAAGCTTTCTTT. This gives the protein CASSFGHSGKAFF.